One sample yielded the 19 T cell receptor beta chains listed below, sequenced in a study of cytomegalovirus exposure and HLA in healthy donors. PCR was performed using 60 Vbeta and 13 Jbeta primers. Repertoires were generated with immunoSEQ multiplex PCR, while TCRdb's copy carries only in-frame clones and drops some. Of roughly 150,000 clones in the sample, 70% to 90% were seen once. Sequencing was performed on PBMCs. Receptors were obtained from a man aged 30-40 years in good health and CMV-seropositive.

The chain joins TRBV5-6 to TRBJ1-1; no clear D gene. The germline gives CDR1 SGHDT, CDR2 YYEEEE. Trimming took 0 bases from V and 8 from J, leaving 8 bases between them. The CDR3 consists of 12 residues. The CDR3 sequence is CASSLGLHEAFF. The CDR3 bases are TGTGCCAGCAGCTTGGGGCTGCACGAAGCTTTCTTT.

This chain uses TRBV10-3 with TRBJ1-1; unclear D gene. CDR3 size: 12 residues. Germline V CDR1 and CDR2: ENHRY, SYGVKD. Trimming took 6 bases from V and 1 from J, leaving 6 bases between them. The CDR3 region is CAIRDSNTEAFF. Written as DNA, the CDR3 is TGTGCCATCAGGGACTCGAACACTGAAGCTTTCTTT.

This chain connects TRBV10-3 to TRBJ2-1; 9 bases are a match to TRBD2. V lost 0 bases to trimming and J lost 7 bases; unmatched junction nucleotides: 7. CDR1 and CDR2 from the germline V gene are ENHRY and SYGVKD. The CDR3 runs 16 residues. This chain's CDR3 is CAISESGSGRGNEQFF. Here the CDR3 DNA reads TGTGCCATCAGTGAGTCGGGTAGCGGGAGAGGAAATGAGCAGTTCTTC.

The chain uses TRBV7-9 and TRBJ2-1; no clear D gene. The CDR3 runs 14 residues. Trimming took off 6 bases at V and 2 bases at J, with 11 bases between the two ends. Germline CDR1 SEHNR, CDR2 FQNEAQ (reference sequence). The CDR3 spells CASSLLLAYNEQFF. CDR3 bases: TGTGCCAGCAGTCTCCTCCTAGCCTACAATGAGCAGTTCTTC.

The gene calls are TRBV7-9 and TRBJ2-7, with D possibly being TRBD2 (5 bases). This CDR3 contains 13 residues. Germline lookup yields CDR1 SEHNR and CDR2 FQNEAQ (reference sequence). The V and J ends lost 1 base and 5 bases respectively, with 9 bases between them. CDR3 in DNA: TGTGCCAGCAGCTTAGTTGAGGGCCACGAGCAGTACTTC. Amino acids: CASSLVEGHEQYF.

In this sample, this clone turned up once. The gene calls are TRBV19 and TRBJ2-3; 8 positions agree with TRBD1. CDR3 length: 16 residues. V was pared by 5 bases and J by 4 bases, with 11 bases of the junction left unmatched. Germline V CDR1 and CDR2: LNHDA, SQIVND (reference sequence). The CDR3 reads CASSVGTGTISDTQYF. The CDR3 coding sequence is TGTGCCAGTAGTGTCGGGACAGGAACAATATCAGATACGCAGTATTTT.

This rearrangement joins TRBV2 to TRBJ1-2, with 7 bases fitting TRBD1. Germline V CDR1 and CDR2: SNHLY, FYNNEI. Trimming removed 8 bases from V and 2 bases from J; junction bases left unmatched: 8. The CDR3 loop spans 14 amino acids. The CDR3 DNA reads TGTGCCAGCGGTGGGGGGGACAGCAACTATGGCTACACCTTC. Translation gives CASGGGDSNYGYTF. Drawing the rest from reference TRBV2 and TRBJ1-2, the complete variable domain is EPEVTQTPSHQVTQMGQEVILRCVPISNHLYFYWYRQILGQKVEFLVSFYNNEISEKSEIFDDQFSVERPDGSNFTLKIRSTKLEDSAMYFCASGGGDSNYGYTFGSGTRLTVV.

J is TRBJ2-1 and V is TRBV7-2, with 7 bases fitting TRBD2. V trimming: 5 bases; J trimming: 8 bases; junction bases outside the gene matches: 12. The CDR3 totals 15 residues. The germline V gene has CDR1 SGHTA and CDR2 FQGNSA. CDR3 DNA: TGTGCCAGCAGCCTAGGCGGGGGATATGGGTATGAGCAGTTCTTC. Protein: CASSLGGGYGYEQFF.

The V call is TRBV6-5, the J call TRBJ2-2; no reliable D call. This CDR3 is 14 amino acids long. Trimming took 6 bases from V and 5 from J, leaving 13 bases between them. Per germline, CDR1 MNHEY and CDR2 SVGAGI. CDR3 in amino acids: CASSPYARTGELFF. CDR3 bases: TGTGCCAGCAGCCCCTATGCTAGAACCGGGGAGCTGTTTTTT.

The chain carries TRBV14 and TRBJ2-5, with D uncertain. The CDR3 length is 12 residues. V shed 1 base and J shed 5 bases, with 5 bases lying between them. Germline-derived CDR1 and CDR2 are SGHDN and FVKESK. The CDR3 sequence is CASSQVLETQYF. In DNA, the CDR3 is TGTGCCAGCAGCCAAGTACTGGAGACCCAGTACTTC.

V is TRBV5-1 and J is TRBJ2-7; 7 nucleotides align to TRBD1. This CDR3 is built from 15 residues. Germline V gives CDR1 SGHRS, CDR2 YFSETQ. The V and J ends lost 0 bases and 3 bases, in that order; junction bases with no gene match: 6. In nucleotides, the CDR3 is TGCGCCAGCAGCTTGGTTCCAGGGGGTCACTACGAGCAGTACTTC. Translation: CASSLVPGGHYEQYF. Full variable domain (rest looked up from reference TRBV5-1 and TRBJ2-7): KAGVTQTPRYLIKTRGQQVTLSCSPISGHRSVSWYQQTPGQGLQFLFEYFSETQRNKGNFPGRFSGRQFSNSRSEMNVSTLELGDSALYLCASSLVPGGHYEQYFGPGTRLTVT.

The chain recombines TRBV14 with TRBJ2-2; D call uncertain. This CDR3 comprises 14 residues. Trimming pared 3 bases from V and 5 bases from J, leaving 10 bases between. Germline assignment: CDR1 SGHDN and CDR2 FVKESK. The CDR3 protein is CASSQQKRTGELFF. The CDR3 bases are TGTGCCAGCAGCCAGCAGAAAAGAACCGGGGAGCTGTTTTTT.

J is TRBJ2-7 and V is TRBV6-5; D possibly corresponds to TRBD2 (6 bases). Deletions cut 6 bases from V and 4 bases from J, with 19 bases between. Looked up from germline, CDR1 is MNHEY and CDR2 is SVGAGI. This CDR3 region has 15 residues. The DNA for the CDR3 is TGTGCCAGCAGCACCCGAAGACTAGTGGGATACGAGCAGTACGTC. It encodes CASSTRRLVGYEQYV.

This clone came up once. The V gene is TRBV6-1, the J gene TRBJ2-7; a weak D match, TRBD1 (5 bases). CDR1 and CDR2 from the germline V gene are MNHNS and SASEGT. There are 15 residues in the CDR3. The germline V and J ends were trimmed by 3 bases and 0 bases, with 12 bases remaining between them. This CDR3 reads CASSETHTGSYEQYV. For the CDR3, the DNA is TGTGCCAGCAGTGAGACTCACACAGGCTCCTACGAGCAGTACGTC.

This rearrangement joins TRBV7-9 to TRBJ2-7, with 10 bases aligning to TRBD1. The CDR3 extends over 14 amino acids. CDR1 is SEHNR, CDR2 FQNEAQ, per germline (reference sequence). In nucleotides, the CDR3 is TGTTCCAGCAGCCTGGGACAGGGGCTCAACGAGCAGTACGTC. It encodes CSSSLGQGLNEQYV.

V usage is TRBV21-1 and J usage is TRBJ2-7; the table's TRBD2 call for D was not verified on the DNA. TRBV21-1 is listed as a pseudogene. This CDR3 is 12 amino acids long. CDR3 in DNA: TGTGCCAGCAGGGTAGCGACATACGAGCAGTACTTC. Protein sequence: CASRVATYEQYF.

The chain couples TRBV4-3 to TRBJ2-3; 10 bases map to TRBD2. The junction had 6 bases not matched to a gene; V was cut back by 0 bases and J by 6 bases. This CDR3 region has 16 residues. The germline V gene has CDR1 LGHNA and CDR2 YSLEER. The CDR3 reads CASSQDTSGRADTQYF. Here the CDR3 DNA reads TGCGCCAGCAGCCAAGATACCAGCGGGAGGGCCGATACGCAGTATTTT.

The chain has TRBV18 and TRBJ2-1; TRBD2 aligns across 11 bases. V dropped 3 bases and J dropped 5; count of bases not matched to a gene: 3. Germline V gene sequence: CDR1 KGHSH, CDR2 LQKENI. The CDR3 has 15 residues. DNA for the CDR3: TGTGCCAGCTCACCGGGACTAGCGGAGAACAATGAGCAGTTCTTC. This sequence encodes CASSPGLAENNEQFF.

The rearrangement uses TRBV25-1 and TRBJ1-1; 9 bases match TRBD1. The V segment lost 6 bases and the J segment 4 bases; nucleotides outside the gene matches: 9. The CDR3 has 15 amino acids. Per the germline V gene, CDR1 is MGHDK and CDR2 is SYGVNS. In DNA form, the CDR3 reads TGTGCCAGCAGATCCGGGACAGGGACCTCCACTGAAGCTTTCTTT. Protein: CASRSGTGTSTEAFF.